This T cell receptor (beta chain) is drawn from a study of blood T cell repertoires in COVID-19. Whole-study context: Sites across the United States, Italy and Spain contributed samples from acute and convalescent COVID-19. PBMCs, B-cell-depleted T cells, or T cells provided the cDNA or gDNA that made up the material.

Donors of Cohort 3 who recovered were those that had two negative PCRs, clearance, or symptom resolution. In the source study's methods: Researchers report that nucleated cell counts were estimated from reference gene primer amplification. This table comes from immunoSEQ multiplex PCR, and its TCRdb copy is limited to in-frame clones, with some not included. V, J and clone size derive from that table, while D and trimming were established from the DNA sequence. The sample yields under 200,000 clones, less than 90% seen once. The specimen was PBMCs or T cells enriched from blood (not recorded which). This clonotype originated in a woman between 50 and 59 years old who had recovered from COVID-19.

CDR3 DNA sequence: TGTGCCAGCAGTCAGGGAGACAGGGGTTATGGCTACACCTTC. Translation: CASSQGDRGYGYTF. The chain couples TRBV6-5 to TRBJ1-2, with 8 bases identical to TRBD1. The CDR3 runs 14 residues. CDR1 is MNHEY and CDR2 is SVGAGI in the germline V gene. Trimming took 5 bases from V and 5 from J; bases not matched to a gene: 7.